This T cell receptor beta chain was observed in a study of metastatic and nonmetastatic thyroid tumors. This clone came up many times. In the original processing: A papillary thyroid cancer distant-metastasis classifier was built from CDR3 differences across clinicopathological groups. TCRdb called clones again from the PCR reads with MiXCR. TCRdb, rather than the study authors, made the V and J calls. The sample carries roughly 71,000 clones, roughly 18% recorded once. V was clipped by 5 bases and J by 4 bases, with 13 bases between them. This CDR3 comprises 14 residues. CDR1 is MNHEY and CDR2 is SMNVEV in the germline V gene (reference sequence). No treatment had been given to any patient before thyroid surgery.

The gene calls are TRBV27 and TRBJ2-3; maybe TRBD1 (6 bases). The receptor was derived from a female donor with papillary thyroid cancer or a benign thyroid nodule (not recorded which). Some clones in this sample may be carry-over from other donors' samples. The specimen sequenced was blood. In DNA form, the CDR3 reads TGTGCCAGCAGTCTGGGGGCCGGCGCAGATACGCAGTATTTT. It codes for CASSLGAGADTQYF.